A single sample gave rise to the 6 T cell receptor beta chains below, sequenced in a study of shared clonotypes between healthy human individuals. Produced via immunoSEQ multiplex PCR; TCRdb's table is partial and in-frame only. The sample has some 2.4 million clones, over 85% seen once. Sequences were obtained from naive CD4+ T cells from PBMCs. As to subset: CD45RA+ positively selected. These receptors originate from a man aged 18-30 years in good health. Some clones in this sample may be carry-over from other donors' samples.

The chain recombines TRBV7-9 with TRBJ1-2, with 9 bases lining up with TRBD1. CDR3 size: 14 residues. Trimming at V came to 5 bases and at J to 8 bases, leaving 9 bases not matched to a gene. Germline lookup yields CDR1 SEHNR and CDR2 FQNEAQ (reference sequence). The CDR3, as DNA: TGTGCCAGCAGCACCCGACAGACAGGGGGGGGCTACACCTTC. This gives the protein CASSTRQTGGGYTF. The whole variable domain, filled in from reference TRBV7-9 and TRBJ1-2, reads DTGVSQNPRHKITKRGQNVTFRCDPISEHNRLYWYRQTLGQGPEFLTYFQNEAQLEKSRLLSDRFSAERPKGSFSTLEIQRTEQGDSAMYLCASSTRQTGGGYTFGSGTRLTVV.

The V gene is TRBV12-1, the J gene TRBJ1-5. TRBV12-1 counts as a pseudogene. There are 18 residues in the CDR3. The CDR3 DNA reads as TGTGCCAGCAGCTTTGCGCAGGGCAGACTAAAGGGCAATCAGCCCCAGCATTTT. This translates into CASSFAQGRLKGNQPQHF.

CDR3 residues: CASPSGREVSYNEQFF. As DNA, the CDR3 is TGCGCCAGCCCTAGCGGGAGGGAGGTATCCTACAATGAGCAGTTCTTC. This chain connects TRBV23-1 to TRBJ2-1, with TRBD2 identical over 12 bases. TRBV23-1 is marked as an open reading frame, function uncertain. The trim removed 8 bases at V and 1 base at J, leaving 6 bases unmatched. The CDR3 loop spans 16 amino acids.

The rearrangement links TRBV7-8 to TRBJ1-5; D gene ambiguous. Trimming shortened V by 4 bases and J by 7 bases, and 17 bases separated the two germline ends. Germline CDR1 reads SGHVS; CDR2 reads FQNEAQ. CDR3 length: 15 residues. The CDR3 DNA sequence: TGTGCCAGCAGCTCCCGGCAGACGATGGGCCAGCCCCAGCATTTT. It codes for CASSSRQTMGQPQHF.

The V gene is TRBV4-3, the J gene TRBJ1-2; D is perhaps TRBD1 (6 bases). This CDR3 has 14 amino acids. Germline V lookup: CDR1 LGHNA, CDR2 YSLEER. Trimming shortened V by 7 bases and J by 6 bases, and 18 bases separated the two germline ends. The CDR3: CASKTFVRGDGYTF. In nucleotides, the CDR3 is TGCGCCAGCAAGACTTTCGTCAGGGGCGATGGCTACACCTTC.

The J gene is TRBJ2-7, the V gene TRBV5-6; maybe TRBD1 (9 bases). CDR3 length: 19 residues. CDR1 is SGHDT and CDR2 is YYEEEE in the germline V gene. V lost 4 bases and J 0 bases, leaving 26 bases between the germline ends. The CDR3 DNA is TGTGCCAGCAGCGACCGGGACAGGGAGGGACTAGTCAACTCCTACGAGCAGTACTTC. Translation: CASSDRDREGLVNSYEQYF. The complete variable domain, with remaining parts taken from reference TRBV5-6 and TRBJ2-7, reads DAGVTQSPTHLIKTRGQQVTLRCSPKSGHDTVSWYQQALGQGPQFIFQYYEEEERQRGNFPDRFSGHQFPNYSSELNVNALLLGDSALYLCASSDRDREGLVNSYEQYFGPGTRLTVT.